The clone carrying this T cell receptor beta chain was seen many times. This entry is derived from a study of regulatory T cells in long-lasting Graves disease. As for time point: newly diagnosed GD, antithyroid drugs for less than 3 months. Following extraction of RNA from PBMCs, that RNA was used to make the TCR library. Enrollment of patients was through an endocrinology department in Xi'an, China. Germline loops: CDR1 DFQATT, CDR2 SNEGSKA (reference sequence). The CDR3 spans 16 residues. Trimming took 0 bases from V and 3 from J; bases not matched to a gene: 7. Combining iRepertoire HTBI primers with Arm-PCR of CDR3 regions, the authors built TCR beta libraries. TCRdb redid the calling of the multiplex PCR reads with MiXCR, one entry per CDR3 protein. This table has 560,000 or so distinct CDR3 sequences, 15% to 20% appearing once. The data also belong to a second study, concerning T cells in Graves' hyperthyroidism and ophthalmopathy.

This receptor was taken from a man between 18 and 29 years old with Graves disease. The rearrangement joins TRBV20-1 to TRBJ2-1, with TRBD2 matching 8 bases. The sequencing here drew on peripheral blood mononuclear cells (PBMCs), taken at new diagnosis, from a patient treated with antithyroid drugs. The CDR3: CSAREIGRVGYNEQFF. CDR3 DNA: TGCAGTGCTAGAGAGATCGGGAGGGTTGGCTACAATGAGCAGTTCTTC.